This T cell receptor beta chain is drawn from a study of blood T cell repertoires in COVID-19. Across the study: COVID-19 samples, acute and convalescent, were from the United States, Italy and Spain.

TCRdb keeps only in-frame clones here, not all; method: immunoSEQ multiplex PCR. The sample has around 86,000 clones, 70% to 90% seen once. Germline V gene data show CDR1 as LGHDT and CDR2 as YNNKEL (reference sequence). This CDR3 comprises 16 residues. V was clipped by 4 bases and J by 8 bases; unmatched bases: 10. The sample comprised peripheral blood. The TCR was taken from a human donor in a cohort sampled during active COVID-19. The chain has TRBV3-1 (or the pseudogene TRBV3-2) and TRBJ2-5, with TRBD2 matching over 13 bases. This CDR3 reads CASSLGTSGVVKTQYF. In nucleotides, the CDR3 is TGTGCCAGCAGCCTGGGGACTAGCGGGGTCGTGAAAACCCAGTACTTC.